This section outlines one TCR beta chain sequence together with its context. The antigen it recognizes is unknown. No base quality information exists; no much larger clone differs at one position. This sample is part of a study of blood T cell repertoires in COVID-19 (TCRdb year 2020). General notes on the study: The collaborator samples originated in the United States, Italy and Spain and spanned the acute and convalescent phases of COVID-19. The repertoires were made available in a free public database intended to serve as a resource for research on the immune response to SARS-CoV-2. Samples came from the ongoing ImmuneRACE study (first 160 participants) plus 1,254 subjects from 6 global collaborators. Where HLA class I and class II types were available, the types were taken from metadata supplied by the sample provider, not from assay-based typing. The dataset comprised deeply sampled blood TCRbeta repertoires from subjects exposed to, actively infected with, or recovered from COVID-19. The prospective study material was composed of cDNA or gDNA derived from T cells, B-cell-depleted T cells, or PBMCs. The sample metadata nearly always contained a de-identified subject ID, COVID-19 status, age in years and sex.

Participants in the prospective study were enrolled through a virtual design, were aged roughly 18 to 100 years, and lived in roughly 25 United States geographic areas. In the prospective study, cohorts were assigned on the basis of participant-reported clinical history obtained from a screening survey and a study questionnaire. Exposed participants had been in contact, within 2 weeks of entering the study, with a person who had a PCR-confirmed or clinician-diagnosed case of COVID-19. Mobile phlebotomists in the prospective study collected whole blood, serum and a nasopharyngeal or oropharyngeal swab from every participant. Prospective study participants could optionally give additional blood draws and questionnaires over an approximately 2-month period. Prospective study blood samples were shipped either frozen or at room temperature before DNA extraction. TCRbeta CDR3 regions were amplified from genomic DNA using the immunoSEQ Assay, a bias-controlled multiplex PCR. The authors' analysis ran thus. Within the assay, amplification of reference gene primers was used to estimate how many nucleated cells each sample contained. To quantify the absolute abundance of each unique TCRbeta CDR3 rearrangement, sequence reads were collapsed and filtered. For each sample, productive Simpson clonality was calculated as the square root of Simpson's diversity index over productive rearrangements. TCRdb obtained this table from immuneACCESS and retained in-frame rearrangements with V and J assigned. These tables miss some clones; where compared with another copy, unresolved V genes account for less than half of the shortfall, and the remainder is unexplained. That table supplies the V and J calls and clone size; D and trimming were determined from the DNA. The table for this sample lists fewer than 350,000 clones; 85% to 90% of them were counted only once. The top ten clonotypes cover just over 1% of the sample.

Via the germline V gene (reference sequence), CDR1 is SEHNR and CDR2 FQNEAQ. Ends trimmed: V by 6 bases, J by 3 bases; bases unmatched to a gene: 1. Counted from cysteine to phenylalanine, this CDR3 has 13 amino acids. Left in the record is the CDR3 DNA by itself, 39 bases read in frame from the first base. The paper's findings and limits, for the study overall: Clinical and demographic metadata were provided uncurated, with the amount varying by source and participant.

Recombination linked TRBV7-9 to TRBJ1-4, with 7 bases aligning to TRBD1. Sequencing used PBMCs or T cells enriched from blood (not recorded which). The origin of this receptor is a woman in her twenties or thirties who had been exposed to COVID-19. The CDR3 is CASSDRANEKLFF. The nucleotide sequence is given as TGTGCCAGCAGTGACAGGGCTAATGAAAAACTGTTTTTT.